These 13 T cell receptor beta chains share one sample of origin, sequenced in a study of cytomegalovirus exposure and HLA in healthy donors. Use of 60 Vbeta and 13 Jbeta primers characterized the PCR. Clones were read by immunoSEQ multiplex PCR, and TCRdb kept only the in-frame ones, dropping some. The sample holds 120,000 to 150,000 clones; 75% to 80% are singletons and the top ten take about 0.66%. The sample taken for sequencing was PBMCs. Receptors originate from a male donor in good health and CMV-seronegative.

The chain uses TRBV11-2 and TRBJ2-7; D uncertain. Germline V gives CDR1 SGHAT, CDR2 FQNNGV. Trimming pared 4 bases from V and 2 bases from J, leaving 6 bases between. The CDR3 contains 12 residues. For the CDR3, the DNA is TGTGCCAGCAGCTCCTTTACCTACGAGCAGTACTTC. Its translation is CASSSFTYEQYF.

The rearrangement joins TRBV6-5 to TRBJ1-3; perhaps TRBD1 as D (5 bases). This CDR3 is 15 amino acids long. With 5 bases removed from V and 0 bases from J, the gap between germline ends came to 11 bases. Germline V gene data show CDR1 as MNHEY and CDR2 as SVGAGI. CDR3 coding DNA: TGTGCCAGCAGTCCGGGACTGAACTCTGGAAACACCATATATTTT. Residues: CASSPGLNSGNTIYF.

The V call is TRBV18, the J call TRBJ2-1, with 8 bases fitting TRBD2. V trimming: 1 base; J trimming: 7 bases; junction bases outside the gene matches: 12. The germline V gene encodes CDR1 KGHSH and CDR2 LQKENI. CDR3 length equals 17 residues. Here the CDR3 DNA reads TGTGCCAGCTCACCACAGCTTATCCGGGGGGGCATTAATGAGCAGTTCTTC. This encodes CASSPQLIRGGINEQFF.

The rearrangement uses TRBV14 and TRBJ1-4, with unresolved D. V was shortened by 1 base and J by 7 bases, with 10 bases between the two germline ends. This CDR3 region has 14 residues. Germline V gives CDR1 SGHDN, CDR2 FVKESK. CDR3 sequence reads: CASSQGVPGEKLFF. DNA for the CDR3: TGTGCCAGCAGCCAAGGGGTGCCAGGTGAAAAACTGTTTTTT.

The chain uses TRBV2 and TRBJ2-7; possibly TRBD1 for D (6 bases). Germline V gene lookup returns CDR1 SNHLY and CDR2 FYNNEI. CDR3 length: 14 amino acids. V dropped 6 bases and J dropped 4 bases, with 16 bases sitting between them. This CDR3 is CASRHRDTTYEQYF. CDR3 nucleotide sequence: TGTGCCAGCAGGCACCGGGACACAACTTACGAGCAGTACTTC.

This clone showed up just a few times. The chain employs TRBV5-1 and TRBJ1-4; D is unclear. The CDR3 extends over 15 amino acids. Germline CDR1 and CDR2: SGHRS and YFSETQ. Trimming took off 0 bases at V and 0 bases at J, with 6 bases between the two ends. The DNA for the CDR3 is TGCGCCAGCAGCTTGGCCGGAGCAACTAATGAAAAACTGTTTTTT. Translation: CASSLAGATNEKLFF. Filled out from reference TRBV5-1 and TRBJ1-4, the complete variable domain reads KAGVTQTPRYLIKTRGQQVTLSCSPISGHRSVSWYQQTPGQGLQFLFEYFSETQRNKGNFPGRFSGRQFSNSRSEMNVSTLELGDSALYLCASSLAGATNEKLFFGSGTQLSVL.

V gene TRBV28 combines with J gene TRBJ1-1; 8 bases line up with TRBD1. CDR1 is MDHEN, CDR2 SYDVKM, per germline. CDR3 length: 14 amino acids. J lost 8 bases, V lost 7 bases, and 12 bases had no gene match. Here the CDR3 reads CASIPGQGTREAFF. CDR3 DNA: TGTGCCAGCATCCCAGGACAGGGAACGCGAGAAGCTTTCTTT.

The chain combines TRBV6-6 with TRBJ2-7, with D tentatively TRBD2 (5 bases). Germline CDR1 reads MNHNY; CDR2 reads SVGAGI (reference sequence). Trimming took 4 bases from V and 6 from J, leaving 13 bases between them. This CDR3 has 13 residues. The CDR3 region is CASSLDGGAEQYF. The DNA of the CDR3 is TGTGCCAGCAGTTTGGACGGAGGAGCCGAGCAGTACTTC.

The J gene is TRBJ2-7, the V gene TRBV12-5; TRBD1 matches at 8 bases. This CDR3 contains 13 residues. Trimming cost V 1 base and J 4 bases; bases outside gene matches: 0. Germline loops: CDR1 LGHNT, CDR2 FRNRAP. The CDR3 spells CASGLGTGYEQYF. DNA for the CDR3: TGTGCTAGTGGTTTGGGGACAGGGTACGAGCAGTACTTC.

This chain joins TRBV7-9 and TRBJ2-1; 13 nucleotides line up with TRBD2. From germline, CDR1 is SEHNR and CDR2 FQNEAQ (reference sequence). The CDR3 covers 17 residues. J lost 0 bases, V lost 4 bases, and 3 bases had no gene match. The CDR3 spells CASSYRLAGGSYNEQFF. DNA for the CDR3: TGTGCCAGCAGCTATAGACTAGCGGGAGGCTCCTACAATGAGCAGTTCTTC.

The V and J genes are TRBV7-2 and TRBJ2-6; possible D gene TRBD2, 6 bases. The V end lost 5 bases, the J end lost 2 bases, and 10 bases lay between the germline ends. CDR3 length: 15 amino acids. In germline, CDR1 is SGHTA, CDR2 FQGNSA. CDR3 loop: CASSPRGAGANVLTF. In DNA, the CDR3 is TGTGCCAGCAGCCCCCGCGGGGCTGGGGCCAACGTCCTGACTTTC.

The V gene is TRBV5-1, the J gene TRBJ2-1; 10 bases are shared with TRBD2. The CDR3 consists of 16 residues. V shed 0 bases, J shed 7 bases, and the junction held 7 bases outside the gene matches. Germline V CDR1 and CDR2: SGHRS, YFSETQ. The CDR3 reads CASSLDSSGRWNEQFF. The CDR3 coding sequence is TGCGCCAGCAGCTTGGATTCTAGCGGGAGATGGAATGAGCAGTTCTTC.

The CDR3: CAWSMAGAYEQYF. CDR3 DNA sequence: TGTGCCTGGAGTATGGCAGGGGCCTACGAGCAGTACTTC. The genes are TRBV30 and TRBJ2-7; TRBD1 is a possible D gene (6 bases). Germline V gene data show CDR1 as GTSNPN and CDR2 as SVGIG (reference sequence). The V end lost 2 bases, the J end lost 2 bases, and 10 bases lay between the germline ends. CDR3 size: 13 residues.